The rows below give T cell receptor beta chains drawn from one sample of a study of T cells after yellow fever vaccination. TCRdb re-called the 5' RACE reads through MiXCR, storing one row per CDR3 protein. The data hold a few hundred thousand distinct CDR3 sequences, with over 4% observed a single time. Here the sequenced sample was PBMCs, taken 5 days after the yellow fever booster vaccination. Every receptor here comes from a man aged 18 to 35 who received the YFV17D yellow fever vaccine. Each CDR3 is given with its conserved first and last residue. Each record gives: clone size, J gene, D gene, V gene, CDR3 protein, CDR3 DNA. D genes are given only for firm matches. Clone size is given for some rows only: seen once, a few or many times, or a class if the clone is expanded.

>many|TRBJ2-1|.|TRBV5-6
CASNFNGAANPINEQFF
TGTGCCAGCAACTTCAATGGGGCCGCGAATCCAATCAATGAGCAGTTCTTC
>many|TRBJ2-3|TRBD2|TRBV20-1
CSAKLAGDTDTQYF
TGCAGTGCCAAACTAGCGGGGGACACAGATACGCAGTATTTT
>.|TRBJ1-1|.|TRBV7-2
CASRRPPEGGGTEAFF
TGTGCCAGCCGACGGCCCCCGGAGGGCGGCGGCACTGAAGCTTTCTTT
>many|TRBJ2-5|TRBD2|TRBV2
CASRPGLADQETQYF
TGTGCCAGCAGGCCGGGACTAGCAGACCAAGAGACCCAGTACTTC
>few|TRBJ1-4|.|TRBV7-2
CASSPDPYGTDIEKLFF
TGTGCCAGCAGCCCTGACCCGTATGGGACGGATATTGAAAAACTGTTTTTT
>.|TRBJ1-1|.|TRBV18
CASSPASSPRGAFF
TGTGCCAGCTCACCTGCATCCAGCCCAAGGGGAGCTTTCTTT
>few|TRBJ1-4|.|TRBV4-3
CASSRIQSGEKLFF
TGCGCCAGCAGCAGGATCCAATCAGGAGAAAAACTGTTTTTT
>.|TRBJ2-7|.|TRBV19
CASSSIGQTYEQYF
TGTGCCAGTAGTTCCATAGGACAGACCTACGAGCAGTACTTC
>.|TRBJ2-2|TRBD1|TRBV20-1
CSAPDRRGGELFF
TGCAGTGCGCCGGACAGGCGCGGTGGGGAGCTGTTTTTT
>.|TRBJ1-2|.|TRBV5-6
CASSPAQGSSAYGYTF
TGTGCCAGCAGCCCAGCCCAGGGTAGCTCGGCCTATGGCTACACCTTC
>many|TRBJ2-1|.|TRBV7-2
CASSYLLSEQFF
TGTGCCAGCAGCTACCTTTTGAGTGAGCAGTTCTTC
>few|TRBJ2-3|.|TRBV5-1
CASSLGLTALGTDTQYF
TGCGCCAGCAGCTTGGGCCTGACTGCCTTGGGCACAGATACGCAGTATTTT
>many|TRBJ2-5|.|TRBV4-3
CASSQDRQPQETQYF
TGCGCCAGCAGCCAAGACCGACAGCCCCAAGAGACCCAGTACTTC
>many|TRBJ2-7|TRBD1|TRBV6-5
CASSYETGHYEQYF
TGTGCCAGCAGTTACGAGACAGGGCATTACGAGCAGTACTTC
>many|TRBJ2-1|TRBD2|TRBV24-1
CATSDSASGNNEQFF
TGTGCCACCAGTGATTCGGCTAGCGGGAACAATGAGCAGTTCTTC
>many|TRBJ2-4|TRBD1|TRBV9
CASSPGQGASENIQYF
TGTGCCAGCAGCCCTGGACAGGGGGCTAGCGAAAACATTCAGTACTTC
>few|TRBJ2-3|TRBD2|TRBV11-1
CASSQRGPTDTQYF
TGTGCCAGCAGCCAGCGGGGGCCCACAGATACGCAGTATTTT
>few|TRBJ1-6|TRBD1|TRBV6-5
CASSSDRAHYNSPLHF
TGTGCCAGCAGTTCAGACAGGGCCCACTATAATTCACCCCTCCACTTT
>many|TRBJ2-1|.|TRBV9
CASSVAYEQFF
TGTGCCAGCAGCGTAGCTTACGAGCAGTTCTTC
>once|TRBJ2-7|.|TRBV12-3/TRBV12-4
CASSLGQPAYEQYF
TGTGCCAGCAGTTTAGGGCAGCCAGCCTACGAGCAGTACTTC
>.|TRBJ2-6|.|TRBV5-5
CASSPRRGDGRSGANVLTF
TGTGCCAGCAGCCCTAGAAGGGGGGACGGGCGCTCTGGGGCCAACGTCCTGACTTTC
>many|TRBJ2-1|.|TRBV5-1
CASSSTYNEQFF
TGCGCCAGCAGCTCGACATACAATGAGCAGTTCTTC
>few|TRBJ2-5|TRBD1|TRBV5-1
CASAKTGGKETQYF
TGCGCCAGCGCGAAGACAGGGGGTAAAGAGACCCAGTACTTC
>.|TRBJ1-3|.|TRBV6-1
CASSEGGNTIYF
TGTGCCAGCAGTGAGGGTGGAAACACCATATATTTT
>few|TRBJ1-1|TRBD1|TRBV5-5
CASSQSLDRATEAFF
TGTGCCAGCAGCCAGAGTCTAGACAGGGCGACTGAAGCTTTCTTT
>many|TRBJ2-5|.|TRBV20-1
CSARDSSLQWETQYF
TGCAGTGCTAGAGATAGTAGCCTCCAGTGGGAGACCCAGTACTTC
>few|TRBJ2-3|.|TRBV5-6
CASTIGGGAADTQYF
TGTGCCAGCACCATAGGGGGCGGGGCCGCAGATACGCAGTATTTT
>many|TRBJ1-4|.|TRBV19
CASSPQGLGNEKLFF
TGTGCCAGTAGTCCACAGGGATTGGGTAATGAAAAACTGTTTTTT
>many|TRBJ2-5|TRBD1|TRBV20-1
CSARDLGQGAWETQYF
TGCAGTGCTAGAGATCTGGGGCAGGGGGCTTGGGAGACCCAGTACTTC
>many|TRBJ1-5|.|TRBV12-3/TRBV12-4
CASSRASDQPQHF
TGTGCCAGCAGCAGGGCTAGCGATCAGCCCCAGCATTTT
>.|TRBJ1-3|TRBD1|TRBV4-1
CASSPGQGKFSGNTIYF
TGCGCCAGCAGCCCGGGACAGGGTAAATTCTCTGGAAACACCATATATTTT
>few|TRBJ1-1|.|TRBV7-2
CASSPSLNTEAFF
TGTGCCAGCAGCCCTTCACTGAACACTGAAGCTTTCTTT
>.|TRBJ1-1|.|TRBV4-1
CASSHRAGSMNTEAFF
TGCGCCAGCAGCCACCGGGCTGGCAGCATGAACACTGAAGCTTTCTTT
>few|TRBJ1-3|.|TRBV29-1
CSVEEPVSGNTIYF
TGCAGCGTTGAAGAGCCGGTCTCTGGAAACACCATATATTTT
>few|TRBJ2-6|.|TRBV6-4
CASRAAAGPGANVLTF
TGTGCCAGTAGAGCGGCGGCGGGCCCTGGGGCCAACGTCCTGACTTTC
>.|TRBJ1-2|.|TRBV12-3/TRBV12-4
CASSHSTGLHGYTF
TGTGCCAGCAGTCACTCCACAGGGTTACATGGCTACACCTTC
>many|TRBJ2-7|.|TRBV20-1
CSAPNRDGADEQYF
TGCAGTGCCCCCAACAGGGACGGTGCCGACGAGCAGTACTTC
>many|TRBJ1-1|TRBD1|TRBV5-1
CASRDLTGGNQAFF
TGCGCCAGCAGGGACCTCACAGGGGGCAATCAAGCTTTCTTT
>.|TRBJ2-1|TRBD1|TRBV19
CASKGTGAQNEQFF
TGTGCCAGTAAGGGAACAGGGGCTCAGAATGAGCAGTTCTTC
>.|TRBJ2-3|.|TRBV11-2
CASSHPGPTTDTQYF
TGTGCCAGCAGCCACCCGGGACCGACCACAGATACGCAGTATTTT
>few|TRBJ1-3|.|TRBV12-3/TRBV12-4
CASSKQGRGNTIYF
TGTGCCAGCAGTAAACAAGGGAGAGGAAACACCATATATTTT
>few|TRBJ2-3|TRBD2|TRBV20-1
CSARDPTSGLTDTQYF
TGCAGTGCTAGAGATCCCACTAGCGGGCTCACAGATACGCAGTATTTT
>.|TRBJ2-1|.|TRBV25-1
CASSEQLPSNEQFF
TGTGCCAGCAGTGAACAGCTACCGAGTAATGAGCAGTTCTTC
>.|TRBJ2-2|TRBD2|TRBV27
CASSSGEGLHGELFF
TGTGCCAGCAGTTCCGGGGAGGGGTTACACGGGGAGCTGTTTTTT
>few|TRBJ2-2|.|TRBV12-3/TRBV12-4
CASSFTEGTGELFF
TGTGCCAGCAGTTTCACAGAGGGCACCGGGGAGCTGTTTTTT
>many|TRBJ2-2|.|TRBV12-3/TRBV12-4
CASSLRFDTGELFF
TGTGCCAGCAGTTTAAGGTTTGACACCGGGGAGCTGTTTTTT
>few|TRBJ2-2|.|TRBV11-2
CASSEEGPNTGELFF
TGTGCCAGCAGCGAAGAGGGCCCAAACACCGGGGAGCTGTTTTTT
>many|TRBJ2-2|.|TRBV4-3
CASSLMGQNTGELFF
TGCGCCAGCAGCCTCATGGGACAAAACACCGGGGAGCTGTTTTTT
>.|TRBJ2-3|.|TRBV9
CASSLASTDMQYF
TGTGCCAGCAGTCTAGCGAGCACAGATATGCAGTATTTT